This TCR beta chain stems from a study of Ad26.COV2.S vaccination and SARS-CoV-2 variants. Treatment: roughly 18 received Ad26.COV2.S at low or high dose, single or two shots; several received placebo; per-sample allocation not given. Day 63 after the first vaccine or placebo injection was the time point for sampling. V gave up 6 bases and J gave up 4 bases; unmatched junction bases: 2. Per the germline V gene, CDR1 is SEHNR and CDR2 is FQNEAQ (reference sequence). The CDR3 is 12 residues long. Whole-study results and caveats: Those who received the vaccine showed greater spike-specific TCR breadth than those given placebo.

With regard to this clone: Antigen: not known.

Clones were sequenced by immunoSEQ multiplex PCR, and TCRdb holds only the in-frame ones, with some missing. The sample records about 680,000 clones, more than 80% being singletons. The chain links TRBV7-9 to TRBJ2-7; 8 bases align to TRBD1. The clonotype comes from a person aged 18-60 years who received the Ad26.COV2.S COVID-19 vaccine or a placebo. The material was peripheral blood, obtained in a trial of Ad26.COV2.S vaccine versus placebo. The CDR3: CASSRQGYEQYF. The DNA for the CDR3 is TGTGCCAGCAGTCGACAGGGGTACGAGCAGTACTTC.